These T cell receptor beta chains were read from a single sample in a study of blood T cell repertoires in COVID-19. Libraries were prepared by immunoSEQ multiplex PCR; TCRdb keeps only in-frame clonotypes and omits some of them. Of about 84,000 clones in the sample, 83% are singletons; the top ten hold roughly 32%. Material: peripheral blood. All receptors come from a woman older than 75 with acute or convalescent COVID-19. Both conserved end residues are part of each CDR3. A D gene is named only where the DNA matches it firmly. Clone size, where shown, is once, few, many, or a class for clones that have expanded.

TGTGCCAGCAGCTTGGGGCTAGCGGGAGAAAATGAGCAGTTCTTC CASSLGLAGENEQFF - TRBJ2-1 TRBV5-4 TRBD2
TGTGCCAGCAGTGACCGACTAGCAGCTTACAATGAGCAGTTCTTC CASSDRLAAYNEQFF once TRBJ2-1 TRBV6-1 TRBD2
TGTGCTAGCAGCCTGGGGGCACCCTTGGGAGAGACCCAGTACTTC CASSLGAPLGETQYF - TRBJ2-5 TRBV7-7 -
TGCAGCGGAAAGACGGGGATCTATGGCTACACCTTC CSGKTGIYGYTF many TRBJ1-2 TRBV29-1 -
TGTGCCAGCAGCCAGGGCCGGAGGGACAGAAGCGAGCAGTTCTTC CASSQGRRDRSEQFF few TRBJ2-1 TRBV4-2 -
TGTGCCAGCAGCCCCAGAGGGGGTAGCGGGAATGTAGTATACAATGAGCAGTTCTTC CASSPRGGSGNVVYNEQFF - TRBJ2-1 TRBV7-3 TRBD2
TGTGCCTGGAGCAAGGGACAGGGGGTCTACGAGCAGTACTTC CAWSKGQGVYEQYF - TRBJ2-7 TRBV30 TRBD1
TGCGCCAGCAGCCAGGGCCCTGATCGCGAGCAGTACTTC CASSQGPDREQYF - TRBJ2-7 TRBV4-3 -
TGTGCCAGCTCACCAGCGGACAGGGGGCAGGATACGCAGTATTTT CASSPADRGQDTQYF - TRBJ2-3 TRBV18 TRBD1
TGTGCCAGCAGTGGGTCCACTCAAGAGACCCAGTACTTC CASSGSTQETQYF - TRBJ2-5 TRBV2 -
TGTGCCAGCAGCCCACAGGGAATTCAGCCCCAGCATTTT CASSPQGIQPQHF - TRBJ1-5 TRBV12-3/TRBV12-4 -
TGTGCCAGCAGTCTCCGGGACTATTCCCCCTACAATGAGCAGTTCTTC CASSLRDYSPYNEQFF - TRBJ2-1 TRBV7-3 TRBD2
TGTGCCAGCAGTTACTCGGCAAGCGAGCAGTACTTC CASSYSASEQYF - TRBJ2-7 TRBV6-6 -
TGTGCCAGCAGCTTGGATCCCGGACAGATGAACACCGGGGAGCTGTTTTTT CASSLDPGQMNTGELFF - TRBJ2-2 TRBV5-4 -
TGTGCCAGCAGCCAAGGGGCTAGCGGGAGTGGGGCACAAGAGACCCAGTACTTC CASSQGASGSGAQETQYF - TRBJ2-5 TRBV3-1/TRBV3-2 TRBD2
TGCAGCGTACCCGGACTAGCGGGAGGGCCCGGAAAGACCCAGTACTTC CSVPGLAGGPGKTQYF - TRBJ2-5 TRBV29-1 TRBD2
TGTGCCAGCAGTTCACCAGGGTTGAGCTCCTACAATGAGCAGTTCTTC CASSSPGLSSYNEQFF - TRBJ2-1 TRBV6-5 -
TGTGCCAGCAGCCGAGACAGGTTATTGAACACTGAAGCTTTCTTT CASSRDRLLNTEAFF - TRBJ1-1 TRBV6-5 -
TGCGCCAGCAGCCTCCTCTCGTCGACAGAACACATCCTACTAGCGGGAGGTCACGAGCAGTACTTC CASSLLSSTEHILLAGGHEQYF - TRBJ2-7 TRBV5-1 TRBD2
TGTGCCAGCAGTTGGGACAGGGGGCCGGGGGAGCAGTACTTC CASSWDRGPGEQYF once TRBJ2-7 TRBV27 TRBD1
TGTGCCAGCAGCAAAGTGGCTAGCGGGGGATCCTACGAGCAGTACTTC CASSKVASGGSYEQYF - TRBJ2-7 TRBV21-1 -
TGTGCCAGCAGTGGGGCTCTAGCGGGCGAGACCCAGTACTTC CASSGALAGETQYF - TRBJ2-5 TRBV2 TRBD2
TGTGCCACCAGTGACGGGACAGGTAATGAGCAGTTCTTC CATSDGTGNEQFF once TRBJ2-1 TRBV24-1 TRBD1
TGTGCCAGCAGCTTACCGGGGACAGCCTCAGGCTATGGCTACACCTTC CASSLPGTASGYGYTF medium-sized TRBJ1-2 TRBV7-9 TRBD1
TGTGCTAGTAGGCGGGATATCTACAATGAGCAGTTCTTC CASRRDIYNEQFF - TRBJ2-1 TRBV12-5 -
TGTGCCAGTCGACAGGGACAGACCCAGTACTTC CASRQGQTQYF few TRBJ2-5 TRBV19 TRBD1
TGCAGCGTAACCGACAGGTCAACCTTCTACGAGCAGTACTTC CSVTDRSTFYEQYF - TRBJ2-7 TRBV29-1 -
TGTGCCAGCAGTCTCCCCGGACAGGCGAAGTTAATCTATGGCTACACCTTC CASSLPGQAKLIYGYTF - TRBJ1-2 TRBV28 TRBD1